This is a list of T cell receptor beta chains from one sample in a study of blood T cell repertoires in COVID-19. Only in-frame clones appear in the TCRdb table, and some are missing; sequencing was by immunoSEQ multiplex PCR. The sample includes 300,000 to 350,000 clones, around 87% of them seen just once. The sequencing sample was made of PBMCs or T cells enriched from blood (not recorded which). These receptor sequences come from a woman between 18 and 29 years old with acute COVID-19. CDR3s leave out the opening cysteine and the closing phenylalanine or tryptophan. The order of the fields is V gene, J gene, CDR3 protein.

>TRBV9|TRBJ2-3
ASSTQGTDTQY
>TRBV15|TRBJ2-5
ATSRDPGLQETQY
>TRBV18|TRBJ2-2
ASSPIRWAGTAATGELF
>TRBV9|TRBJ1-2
ASSDSGTDTSNYGYT
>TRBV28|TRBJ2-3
ASHRGPSDTQY
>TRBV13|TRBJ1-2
ASGSRTGVSGYT
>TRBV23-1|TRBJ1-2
ASSQRTVVYGYT
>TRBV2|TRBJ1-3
ASSGQISGNTIY
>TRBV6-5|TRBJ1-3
ASSFGQPLSGNTIY
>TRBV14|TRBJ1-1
ASSLQGDTEAF
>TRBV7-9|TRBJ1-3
ASSSRDSSGNTIY
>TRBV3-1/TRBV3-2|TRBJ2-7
ASSQQATFSYEQY
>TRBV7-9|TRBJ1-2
ASSLSTGPRA
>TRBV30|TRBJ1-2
AWRAGGRYT
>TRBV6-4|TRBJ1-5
ASSRDSFGGQPQH
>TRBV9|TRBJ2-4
ASSRFGQGAANIQY
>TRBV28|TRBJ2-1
ASILTLGSYNEQF
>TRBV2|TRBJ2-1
ASSERRTSGSKEQF
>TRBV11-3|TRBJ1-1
ASSSQTNTEAF
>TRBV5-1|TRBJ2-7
ASSLDRSFIYEQY
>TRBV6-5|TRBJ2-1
ASRRESSYNEQF
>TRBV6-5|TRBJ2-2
ASSPGQANTGELF
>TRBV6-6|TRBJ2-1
ASSKRLAGLDSGIFDEQF
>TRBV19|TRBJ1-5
ASSLFGQGESPQH
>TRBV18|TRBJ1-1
ASSPQGRTEAF
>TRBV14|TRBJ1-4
ASSWGTASNEKLF
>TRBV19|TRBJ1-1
ASTKRMAGAAEAF
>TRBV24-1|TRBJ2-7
ATSESDRGPYEQY
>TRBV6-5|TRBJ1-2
ASTGQGFGYT
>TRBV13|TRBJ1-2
ASSPAPDMNGYT
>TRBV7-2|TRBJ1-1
ASTGQGDAF
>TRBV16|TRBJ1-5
ASSFNFRGLIQPQH
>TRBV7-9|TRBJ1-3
ASSLARDSGNTIY
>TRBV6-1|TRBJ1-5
ASSEGTGGGQPQH
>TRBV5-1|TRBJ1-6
ASSSGTADGSPLH
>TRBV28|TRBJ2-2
ASQAGEWTGELF
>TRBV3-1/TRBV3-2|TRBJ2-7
ASSHQTAGARA
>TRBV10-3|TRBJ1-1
AIREAGSEAF
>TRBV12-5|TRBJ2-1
ASGLRRGNEQF
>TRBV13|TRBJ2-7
ASSLGGGAAREQY
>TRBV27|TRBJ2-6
ASLFSGANVLT
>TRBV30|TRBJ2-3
AWSLDQIGQY
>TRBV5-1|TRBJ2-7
ASSLAGGSRFEQY
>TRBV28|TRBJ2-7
ASSYRDSEQY
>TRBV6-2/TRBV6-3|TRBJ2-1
ASSYQLLAGAYNEQF
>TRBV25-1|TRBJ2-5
ASSRRDRMEETQY
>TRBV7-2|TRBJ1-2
ASSLTGAGYGYT
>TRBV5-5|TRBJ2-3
ASSLEQGIDTQY
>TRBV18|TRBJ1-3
ASSPLIGEGNTIY
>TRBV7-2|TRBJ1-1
ASSPTQGNTEAF
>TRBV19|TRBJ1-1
ASSYLPGQGGGTEAF
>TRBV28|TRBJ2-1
ASSSGQSYNEQF
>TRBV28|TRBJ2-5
ASTPVGGGRGTQY